The rows below give T cell receptor beta chains drawn from one sample of a study of molecular identifiers for immune sequencing clone quantification. In TCRdb, the PCR reads were re-called with MiXCR into one record per CDR3 protein. The sample consists of 400,000 to 600,000 distinct CDR3 sequences, over 20% of them appearing once. Sequenced sample: naive CD8+ T cells from blood, with Jurkat cell RNA spiked in. These receptors originate from a human donor in good health. Some libraries in this study had Jurkat cell RNA spiked in. Both conserved end residues are part of each CDR3. The order of the fields is D gene, V gene, clone size, J gene, CDR3 protein, CDR3 DNA. A D gene is named only where the DNA matches it firmly. Clone sizes are given selectively: once, few, many, or a class where the clone is expanded.

d_call: TRBD2
v_call: TRBV28
clone_size: few
j_call: TRBJ2-7
cdr3_aa: CASSRLADSYEQYF
cdr3_nt: TGTGCCAGCAGCCGACTAGCGGATTCCTACGAGCAGTACTTC

d_call: -
v_call: TRBV4-3
clone_size: -
j_call: TRBJ1-1
cdr3_aa: CASSQDRGARTEAFF
cdr3_nt: TGCGCCAGCAGCCAAGATCGGGGGGCACGCACTGAAGCTTTCTTT

d_call: TRBD1
v_call: TRBV7-9
clone_size: -
j_call: TRBJ1-1
cdr3_aa: CASSPKLQGGRNTEAFF
cdr3_nt: TGTGCCAGCAGCCCTAAATTACAGGGGGGGAGGAACACTGAAGCTTTCTTT

d_call: -
v_call: TRBV19
clone_size: many
j_call: TRBJ1-5
cdr3_aa: CASSLATRGNQPQHF
cdr3_nt: TGTGCCAGTAGCTTAGCCACCCGGGGCAATCAGCCCCAGCATTTT

d_call: -
v_call: TRBV6-1
clone_size: few
j_call: TRBJ2-1
cdr3_aa: CASSPPVGDEQFF
cdr3_nt: TGTGCCAGCAGCCCTCCTGTGGGCGATGAGCAGTTCTTC

d_call: -
v_call: TRBV9
clone_size: many
j_call: TRBJ1-6
cdr3_aa: CASSSSYSNYNSPLHF
cdr3_nt: TGTGCCAGCAGCTCGTCGTACAGTAACTATAATTCACCCCTCCACTTT

d_call: -
v_call: TRBV30
clone_size: many
j_call: TRBJ2-5
cdr3_aa: CAWSSTALSENF
cdr3_nt: TGTGCCTGGAGTTCAACCGCGCTGTCTGAGAACTTC

d_call: -
v_call: TRBV7-9
clone_size: many
j_call: TRBJ2-7
cdr3_aa: CASSLDSGGPYEQYF
cdr3_nt: TGTGCCAGCAGCTTAGATTCGGGGGGCCCCTACGAGCAGTACTTC

d_call: -
v_call: TRBV27
clone_size: few
j_call: TRBJ2-7
cdr3_aa: CASRTRQASYEQYF
cdr3_nt: TGTGCCAGCAGAACACGACAGGCCTCCTACGAGCAGTACTTC

d_call: TRBD2
v_call: TRBV19
clone_size: few
j_call: TRBJ2-1
cdr3_aa: CASSLAGVGYNEQFF
cdr3_nt: TGTGCCAGTAGTTTGGCGGGAGTGGGTTACAATGAGCAGTTCTTC

d_call: TRBD2
v_call: TRBV20-1
clone_size: few
j_call: TRBJ2-3
cdr3_aa: CSARVLADLTDTQYF
cdr3_nt: TGCAGTGCTAGAGTACTAGCGGACCTCACAGATACGCAGTATTTT

d_call: TRBD1
v_call: TRBV6-5
clone_size: once
j_call: TRBJ2-1
cdr3_aa: CAGSYRDSLQDNEQFF
cdr3_nt: TGTGCCGGCAGTTACCGGGACAGCCTTCAGGACAATGAGCAGTTCTTC

d_call: -
v_call: TRBV6-2/TRBV6-3
clone_size: -
j_call: TRBJ2-6
cdr3_aa: CASSYLWETGANVLTF
cdr3_nt: TGTGCCAGCAGTTATTTATGGGAGACTGGGGCCAACGTCCTGACTTTC

d_call: TRBD2
v_call: TRBV28
clone_size: many
j_call: TRBJ2-3
cdr3_aa: CASRLADSSTDTQYF
cdr3_nt: TGTGCCAGCAGGCTAGCGGACTCTAGCACAGATACGCAGTATTTT

d_call: -
v_call: TRBV9
clone_size: few
j_call: TRBJ2-2
cdr3_aa: CASSVTRQARSPHTGELFF
cdr3_nt: TGTGCCAGCAGCGTAACCAGACAGGCTAGGTCCCCCCACACCGGGGAGCTGTTTTTT

d_call: TRBD1
v_call: TRBV7-6
clone_size: -
j_call: TRBJ2-1
cdr3_aa: CASSSHWTGGRDEQFF
cdr3_nt: TGTGCCAGCAGCTCCCACTGGACAGGGGGCAGGGATGAGCAGTTCTTC

d_call: TRBD2
v_call: TRBV5-5
clone_size: -
j_call: TRBJ2-7
cdr3_aa: CASSLALAGRGSYEQYF
cdr3_nt: TGTGCCAGCAGCTTGGCTCTAGCGGGACGTGGATCTTACGAGCAGTACTTC

d_call: -
v_call: TRBV16
clone_size: many
j_call: TRBJ1-5
cdr3_aa: CASSQWRVSFPSAFRDQPQHF
cdr3_nt: TGTGCCAGCAGCCAATGGAGGGTTTCATTTCCGTCGGCATTTCGGGATCAGCCCCAGCATTTT